This TCR beta chain was recovered during a study of T cell responses to AZD1222 COVID-19 vaccine. General study points: A rise in Spike-specific TCR breadth and depth followed two AZD1222 doses. Most donors were white British, females outnumbered males, and clonal diversity was possibly underestimated.

This CDR3 is built from 14 residues. Trimming took off 3 bases at V and 3 bases at J, with 9 bases between the two ends. CDR1 is MNHNS and CDR2 is SASEGT in the germline V gene. Clones were read by immunoSEQ multiplex PCR, and TCRdb kept only the in-frame ones, dropping some. The sample records 200,000 to 250,000 clones, 90% to 95% being singletons. This clone was seen once. The antigen is not known. The sequencing used peripheral blood, collected on day 0 of MenACWY control vaccination. The sequence derives from an adult in good health. The rearrangement uses TRBV6-1 and TRBJ1-5, with D hard to call. The CDR3 reads CASSEAQINQPQHF. CDR3 nucleotide sequence: TGTGCCAGCAGTGAGGCACAGATCAATCAGCCCCAGCATTTT.